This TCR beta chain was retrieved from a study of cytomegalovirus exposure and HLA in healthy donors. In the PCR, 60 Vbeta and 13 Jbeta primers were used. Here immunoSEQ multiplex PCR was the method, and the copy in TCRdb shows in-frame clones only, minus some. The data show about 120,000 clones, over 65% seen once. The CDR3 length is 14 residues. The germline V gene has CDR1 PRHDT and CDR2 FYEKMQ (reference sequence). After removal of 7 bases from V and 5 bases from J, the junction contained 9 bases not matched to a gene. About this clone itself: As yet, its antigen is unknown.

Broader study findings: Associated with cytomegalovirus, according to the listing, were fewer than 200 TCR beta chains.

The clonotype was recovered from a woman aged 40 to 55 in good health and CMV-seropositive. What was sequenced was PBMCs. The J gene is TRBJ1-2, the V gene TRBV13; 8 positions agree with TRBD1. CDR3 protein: CASNHQQGAYGYTF. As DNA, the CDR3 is TGTGCCAGCAACCACCAGCAGGGGGCATATGGCTACACCTTC.